These 2 T cell receptor beta chains were sequenced from one sample in a study of liver allograft versus peripheral blood T cells. At the level of the study: Within transplanted livers, the T cell receptor repertoires were examined and compared against the repertoires present in the peripheral blood of liver transplant recipients.

TCRdb called the reads again in MiXCR, with one record for every CDR3 protein. The sample has around 8,800 distinct CDR3 sequences; 15% to 20% are singletons. The receptors were gathered from a human patient who had a liver transplant. T cells may partly derive from the graft donor.

This clonotype was seen a single time. A much larger clone differs by one base, so this may be a read error. The J gene is TRBJ2-7, the V gene TRBV9; 10 bases align to TRBD2. Germline CDR1 is SGDLS and CDR2 is YYNGEE. The CDR3 is made up of 15 amino acids. Here the CDR3 DNA reads TGTTCCAGCAGCGCCAGCGGGGGGGCCGACTACGAGCAGTACTTC. Protein: CSSSASGGADYEQYF.

V gene TRBV19 combines with J gene TRBJ2-7; D might be TRBD1 (5 bases). Trimming cost V 4 bases and J 4 bases, with 11 bases left between them. The CDR3 consists of 13 residues. Germline V gives CDR1 LNHDA, CDR2 SQIVND (reference sequence). The CDR3 is CASSKQTDYEQYF. As DNA, the CDR3 is TGTGCCAGTAGTAAACAGACAGATTACGAGCAGTACTTC. The whole variable domain, filled in from reference TRBV19 and TRBJ2-7, reads DGGITQSPKYLFRKEGQNVTLSCEQNLNHDAMYWYRQDPGQGLRLIYYSQIVNDFQKGDIAEGYSVSREKKESFPLTVTSAQKNPTAFYLCASSKQTDYEQYFGPGTRLTVT.